A single sample is the source of the 27 T cell receptor beta chains below, sequenced in a study of T-cell memory formation after mild COVID-19. TCRdb used MiXCR to reprocess the 5' RACE reads, holding one entry per CDR3 protein. The repertoire holds under 85,000 distinct CDR3 sequences, with approximately 15% as singletons. Sequencing used PBMCs or a T cell subset sorted from them (not recorded which). These TCRs come from an adult woman who had mild COVID-19 (a few samples of this study predate the infection). Cell type and time point are not known.

The chain recombines TRBV7-9 with TRBJ2-1, with a possible D match to TRBD2 (6 bases). The ends were cut back, 5 bases at V and 4 bases at J, with 18 bases in the middle. There are 16 residues in the CDR3. CDR1 is SEHNR and CDR2 is FQNEAQ in the germline V gene (reference sequence). DNA for the CDR3: TGTGCCAGCAGCCCGGGAGACAGCTCCCCGTACAATGAGCAGTTCTTC. This codes for CASSPGDSSPYNEQFF.

This clonotype was detected only a few times. The V call is TRBV9, the J call TRBJ2-1; 10 bases are a match to TRBD2. This CDR3 is built from 17 residues. Germline values: CDR1 SGDLS, CDR2 YYNGEE. Trimming took 4 bases from V and 2 from J; bases not matched to a gene: 9. CDR3 region: CASSPRALAGAYNEQFF. CDR3 nucleotides: TGTGCCAGCAGCCCCCGGGCCCTAGCGGGGGCCTACAATGAGCAGTTCTTC.

This clonotype was counted many times. V gene TRBV24-1 combines with J gene TRBJ2-2; D is perhaps TRBD1 (5 bases). The CDR3 totals 16 residues. Germline values: CDR1 KGHDR, CDR2 SFDVKD. V gave up 3 bases and J gave up 0 bases, with 10 bases separating them. CDR3 DNA: TGTGCCACCAGTGATCCAGACAGACCGAACACCGGGGAGCTGTTTTTT. Translating gives CATSDPDRPNTGELFF.

The rearrangement uses TRBV29-1 and TRBJ2-1; a possible D gene is TRBD2 (6 bases). There are 16 residues in the CDR3. From germline, CDR1 is SQVTM and CDR2 ANQGSEA. The V and J ends lost 3 bases and 8 bases respectively, with 23 bases between them. The CDR3 reads CSVEGRRDSNGDEQFF. CDR3 in DNA: TGCAGCGTTGAGGGTCGCCGGGACTCCAATGGGGATGAGCAGTTCTTC.

The V and J genes are TRBV12-3 or TRBV12-4 and TRBJ2-5; D possibly uses TRBD1 or TRBD2 (7 bases each). This CDR3 contains 14 residues. V gave up 5 bases and J gave up 2 bases, with 12 bases separating them. The CDR3 DNA reads as TGTGCCAGCAGTCCCAGGGGGGGACAAGAGACCCAGTACTTC. It encodes CASSPRGGQETQYF.

J is TRBJ1-5 and V is TRBV7-9; 8 nucleotides align to TRBD1. CDR3 length: 16 amino acids. Germline V gives CDR1 SEHNR, CDR2 FQNEAQ (reference sequence). Trimming took 0 bases from V and 5 from J; bases not matched to a gene: 6. For the CDR3, the DNA is TGTGCCAGCAGCTTAGCCGGACAGGGTTCGGATCAGCCCCAGCATTTT. Its translation: CASSLAGQGSDQPQHF.

The chain has TRBV7-9 and TRBJ2-7; TRBD1 agrees at 8 bases. V was clipped by 6 bases and J by 13 bases; unmatched bases: 11. The CDR3 is 12 residues long. Germline assignment: CDR1 SEHNR and CDR2 FQNEAQ (reference sequence). CDR3 protein: CASSSCRDRLYF. CDR3 nucleotide sequence: TGTGCCAGCAGTTCCTGCCGGGACAGGCTATACTTC.

The gene calls are TRBV29-1 and TRBJ1-1; no definite D call. V lost 1 base to trimming and J lost 4 bases, with 13 bases between them. Germline CDR1 reads SQVTM; CDR2 reads ANQGSEA. The CDR3 length is 14 residues. DNA of the CDR3: TGCAGCGTTGAAGGAGTTTCCGAGGGCACTGAAGCTTTCTTT. It yields the protein CSVEGVSEGTEAFF.

This clonotype was seen at least ten times. The rearrangement links TRBV30 to TRBJ2-7; 10 nucleotides line up with TRBD1. Germline V gene lookup returns CDR1 GTSNPN and CDR2 SVGIG (reference sequence). The CDR3 has 12 amino acids. J was trimmed by 10 bases and V by 0 bases; bases with no gene match: 3. CDR3 in DNA: TGTGCCTGGAGTGTCGGGACAGGGGACCAGTACTTC. This sequence encodes CAWSVGTGDQYF.

This sequence joins TRBV27 and TRBJ2-1; D is unresolved. Trimming took off 0 bases at V and 5 bases at J, with 11 bases between the two ends. Germline V lookup: CDR1 MNHEY, CDR2 SMNVEV (reference sequence). The CDR3 runs 15 residues. CDR3 coding DNA: TGTGCCAGCAGTTTATCGGGCTCATGGGACAATGAGCAGTTCTTC. It encodes CASSLSGSWDNEQFF.

The rearrangement joins TRBV21-1 to TRBJ1-2; the D call in the table, TRBD1, was not verified against the DNA. TRBV21-1 is a pseudogene. The CDR3 loop spans 15 amino acids. The CDR3 nucleotides read TGTGCCAGCAGCCCTAATCCGGGGGCAAGCTATGGCTACACCTTC. This translates into CASSPNPGASYGYTF.

This chain links TRBV7-9 with TRBJ2-1, with 10 bases lining up with TRBD2. The V segment lost 3 bases and the J segment 3 bases; nucleotides outside the gene matches: 8. Germline V lookup: CDR1 SEHNR, CDR2 FQNEAQ (reference sequence). This CDR3 spans 17 amino acids. The chain's CDR3 is CASSLGLAGAVYNEQFF. CDR3 coding DNA: TGTGCCAGCAGCTTGGGGCTAGCGGGAGCAGTCTACAATGAGCAGTTCTTC.

The rearrangement joins TRBV7-9 to TRBJ2-1, with D possibly TRBD1 on 5 matching bases. CDR3 length equals 15 residues. Trimming shortened V by 1 base and J by 2 bases, and 9 bases separated the two germline ends. CDR1 and CDR2 (germline): SEHNR, FQNEAQ (reference sequence). DNA for the CDR3: TGTGCCAGCAGCTTAGGACAGAACCCCTACAATGAGCAGTTCTTC. As protein: CASSLGQNPYNEQFF.

The chain recombines TRBV7-8 with TRBJ2-1, with 13 positions matching TRBD2. The CDR3 is made up of 15 amino acids. V dropped 3 bases and J dropped 8; count of bases not matched to a gene: 4. Germline V gene sequence: CDR1 SGHVS, CDR2 FQNEAQ. CDR3 sequence reads: CASSFPGTSGDEQFF. DNA for the CDR3: TGTGCCAGCAGCTTCCCAGGGACTAGCGGGGATGAGCAGTTCTTC.

This clonotype was picked up many times. The chain joins TRBV29-1 to TRBJ2-5; TRBD2 might be the D (5 bases). In germline, CDR1 is SQVTM, CDR2 ANQGSEA. The CDR3 consists of 12 residues. V lost 4 bases, J lost 4 bases, and 10 bases lay in between. The DNA of the CDR3 is TGCAGCGTTGCGGGGATACGAGAGACCCAGTACTTC. Translating gives CSVAGIRETQYF.

The sample holds a few counts of this clonotype. This rearrangement joins TRBV30 to TRBJ1-6, with 7 bases fitting TRBD1. The V gene's germline CDR1 is GTSNPN and CDR2 SVGIG (reference sequence). The V gene end was trimmed by 2 bases and the J gene end by 4 bases; junction bases not matched to a gene: 5. The CDR3 covers 15 residues. The CDR3 nucleotides are TGTGCCTGGAGTTTCGGACAGGTTTATAATTCACCCCTCCACTTT. Its translation: CAWSFGQVYNSPLHF.

This clonotype has more than one count but fewer than ten. The chain is built from TRBV25-1 and TRBJ2-7; the D call may be TRBD1 or TRBD2 (7 bases each). Per germline, CDR1 MGHDK and CDR2 SYGVNS. The length of the CDR3 is 13 residues. The V gene lost 7 bases and the J gene lost 1 base, with 11 bases spanning the gap. The CDR3 loop reads CASKAGQSYEQYF. The CDR3 coding sequence is TGTGCCAGCAAAGCGGGACAGTCCTACGAGCAGTACTTC.

The rearrangement joins TRBV27 to TRBJ1-5, with 9 bases lining up with TRBD1. Looked up from germline, CDR1 is MNHEY and CDR2 is SMNVEV (reference sequence). The CDR3 has 18 residues. After removal of 3 bases from V and 5 bases from J, the junction contained 14 bases not matched to a gene. This CDR3 reads CASSFVGPGQGVDQPQHF. The CDR3 nucleotides are TGTGCCAGCAGTTTCGTGGGGCCGGGACAGGGAGTGGATCAGCCCCAGCATTTT.

This chain joins TRBV27 and TRBJ2-7; 7 nucleotides align to TRBD2. Looked up from germline, CDR1 is MNHEY and CDR2 is SMNVEV (reference sequence). The V segment lost 3 bases and the J segment 3 bases; nucleotides outside the gene matches: 8. The CDR3 extends over 15 amino acids. The DNA for the CDR3 is TGTGCCAGCAGTTTGTCGGCTAGCGGACTCTACGAGCAGTACTTC. This encodes CASSLSASGLYEQYF.

This sequence joins TRBV27 and TRBJ2-2; 8 bases map to TRBD1. The CDR3 has 17 residues. CDR1 is MNHEY, CDR2 SMNVEV, per germline (reference sequence). The trim removed 3 bases at V and 4 bases at J, leaving 10 bases unmatched. CDR3 bases: TGTGCCAGCAGTTTGAACCCGACAGGGGCGCCCACCGGGGAGCTGTTTTTT. Translation: CASSLNPTGAPTGELFF.

This clonotype was counted a few times. This sequence joins TRBV5-1 and TRBJ2-1; no reliable D call. Trimming shortened V by 4 bases and J by 12 bases, and 23 bases separated the two germline ends. This CDR3 region has 15 residues. Germline V lookup: CDR1 SGHRS, CDR2 YFSETQ. The CDR3 reads CASSEAASGQGGQFF. In DNA form, the CDR3 reads TGCGCCAGCAGCGAAGCCGCATCCGGGCAAGGTGGGCAGTTCTTC.

The CDR3 DNA follows: TGTGCCAGCAGCCCACATAGCGGGAACCCGAACACCGGGGAGCTGTTTTTT. Its protein product is CASSPHSGNPNTGELFF. The V call is TRBV9, the J call TRBJ2-2, with 8 bases identical to TRBD2. This CDR3 is built from 17 residues. V lost 4 bases and J lost 0; bases outside the gene matches: 8. Germline V CDR1 and CDR2: SGDLS, YYNGEE.

Only a few counts were recorded for this clonotype. The chain recombines TRBV5-6 with TRBJ1-5, with D possibly TRBD1 on 5 matching bases. The CDR3 has 15 amino acids. Germline V CDR1 and CDR2: SGHDT, YYEEEE. Trimming stripped 0 bases from V and 7 bases from J, with 14 bases between. The CDR3 DNA reads TGTGCCAGCAGCTTGGGGGGCAGTCGGCAACAGCCCCAGCATTTT. Protein sequence: CASSLGGSRQQPQHF.

In its sample, this clonotype was seen a few times. This chain joins TRBV6-5 and TRBJ1-1, with TRBD1 identical over 7 bases. After removal of 5 bases from V and 3 bases from J, the junction contained 3 bases not matched to a gene. Germline-derived CDR1 and CDR2 are MNHEY and SVGAGI. This CDR3 region has 13 residues. The CDR3 DNA reads TGTGCCAGCAGTCTCAGGGGGGACACTGAAGCTTTCTTT. Amino acids: CASSLRGDTEAFF.

There are a few counts of this clonotype. The rearrangement joins TRBV7-9 to TRBJ2-1; TRBD2 agrees at 10 bases. The ends lost 5 bases at V and 8 bases at J; junction bases unmatched: 9. Looked up from germline, CDR1 is SEHNR and CDR2 is FQNEAQ (reference sequence). This CDR3 is 15 amino acids long. CDR3 amino acids: CASSPKREGPYEQFF. The CDR3 DNA reads as TGTGCCAGCAGCCCCAAGCGGGAGGGCCCTTATGAGCAGTTCTTC.

The chain couples TRBV7-9 to TRBJ2-3; 7 bases agree with TRBD2. This CDR3 has 14 residues. CDR1 is SEHNR, CDR2 FQNEAQ, per germline (reference sequence). With V trimmed by 4 bases and J by 0 bases, 1 base remained unmatched. Here the CDR3 DNA reads TGTGCCAGCAGCTATAGCGGGAGCACAGATACGCAGTATTTT. Amino acids: CASSYSGSTDTQYF.

The chain combines TRBV7-3 with TRBJ2-3; a possible D gene is TRBD2 (6 bases). The CDR3 totals 14 residues. Germline loops: CDR1 SGHTA, CDR2 FQGTGA. The V end lost 6 bases, the J end lost 3 bases, and 13 bases lay between the germline ends. The CDR3 sequence: CASSIPGETDTQYF. Written as DNA, the CDR3 is TGTGCCAGCAGTATACCGGGAGAGACAGATACGCAGTATTTT.